The 4 T cell receptor beta chains reported below all come from one sample, sequenced in a study of shared clonotypes between healthy human individuals. Using immunoSEQ multiplex PCR, the repertoire was profiled, and TCRdb retains in-frame clones only, with some absent. Seen here are about 2 million clones, around 95% observed once, and the top ten hold 0.1% to 0.15%. The source material was naive CD4+ T cells sorted from blood. Specified subset: CD45RA+ positively selected. These receptors were obtained from a man aged 18 to 29 in good health.

As to this clone: Other DNA sequences of this sample code for an identical CDR3. The chain carries TRBV5-1 and TRBJ2-3; 10 nucleotides match TRBD1. The V gene's germline CDR1 is SGHRS and CDR2 YFSETQ. CDR3 length: 16 amino acids. V lost 4 bases, J lost 0 bases, and 5 bases stayed unmatched. CDR3 sequence: CASSLGDRGSTDTQYF. Here the CDR3 DNA reads TGCGCCAGCAGCCTAGGGGACAGGGGTAGCACAGATACGCAGTATTTT.

This clone was seen only once. The V call is TRBV4-3, the J call TRBJ1-2; no clear D. Between the trimmed V and J ends, which lost 3 bases and 0 bases, there was a span of 11 bases. CDR1 and CDR2 (germline): LGHNA, YSLEER. The CDR3 sequence is 15 residues long. CDR3 bases: TGCGCCAGCAGCCACAGCCAGAGCCCTAACTATGGCTACACCTTC. It encodes CASSHSQSPNYGYTF.

The chain carries TRBV6-5 and TRBJ2-1; 8 bases agree with TRBD1. Germline V CDR1 and CDR2: MNHEY, SVGAGI. The CDR3 length is 15 residues. Losses at the gene ends were 2 bases for V and 6 bases for J; bases not matched to a gene: 6. The CDR3 region has the DNA TGTGCCAGCAGTTACCTTGGCAGGGGGCGCAATGAGCAGTTCTTC. This codes for CASSYLGRGRNEQFF.

This clone was counted a single time. V usage is TRBV5-6 and J usage is TRBJ1-1, with unresolved D. The CDR3 extends over 14 amino acids. V was shortened by 0 bases and J by 0 bases, with 6 bases between the two germline ends. Germline V CDR1 and CDR2: SGHDT, YYEEEE. The CDR3 sequence is CASSLVDLNTEAFF. Written as DNA, the CDR3 is TGTGCCAGCAGCTTGGTGGATCTGAACACTGAAGCTTTCTTT.